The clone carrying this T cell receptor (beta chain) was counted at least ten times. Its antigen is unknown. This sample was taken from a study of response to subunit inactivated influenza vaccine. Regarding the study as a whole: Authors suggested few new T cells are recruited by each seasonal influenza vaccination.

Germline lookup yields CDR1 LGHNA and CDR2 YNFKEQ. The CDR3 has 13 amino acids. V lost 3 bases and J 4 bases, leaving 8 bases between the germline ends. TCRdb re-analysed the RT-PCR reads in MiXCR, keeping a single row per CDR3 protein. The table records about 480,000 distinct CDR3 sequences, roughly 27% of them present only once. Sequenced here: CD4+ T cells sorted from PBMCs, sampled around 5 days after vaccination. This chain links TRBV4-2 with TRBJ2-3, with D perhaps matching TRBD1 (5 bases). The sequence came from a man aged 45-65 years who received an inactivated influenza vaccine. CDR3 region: CASSQGLADTQYF. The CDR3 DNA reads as TGTGCCAGCAGCCAGGGGCTCGCAGATACGCAGTATTTT.